This TCR beta chain was sequenced during a study of graft-versus-host responses after intestinal transplantation. CDR3 length equals 14 residues. V gave up 2 bases and J gave up 7 bases; unmatched junction bases: 3. In germline, CDR1 is MNHNS, CDR2 SASEGT. To note about this clone: Its antigen is still unknown.

Study observations and caveats: In recipient marrow, GvH clones were found, and some appeared first in ileum or blood.

Assay used: immunoSEQ multiplex PCR; TCRdb lists only in-frame clones, some missing. The sample includes about 45,000 clones, 90% to 95% of them seen just once. The chain couples TRBV6-1 to TRBJ2-1, with TRBD2 identical over 9 bases. The source of this sequence is a human patient who received an intestinal transplant, so some T cells may come from the graft donor. The source material was PBMCs, sampled 524 days after transplant. The CDR3 loop reads CASSETSGWNEQFF. The CDR3 DNA reads TGTGCCAGCAGTGAAACTAGCGGGTGGAATGAGCAGTTCTTC.